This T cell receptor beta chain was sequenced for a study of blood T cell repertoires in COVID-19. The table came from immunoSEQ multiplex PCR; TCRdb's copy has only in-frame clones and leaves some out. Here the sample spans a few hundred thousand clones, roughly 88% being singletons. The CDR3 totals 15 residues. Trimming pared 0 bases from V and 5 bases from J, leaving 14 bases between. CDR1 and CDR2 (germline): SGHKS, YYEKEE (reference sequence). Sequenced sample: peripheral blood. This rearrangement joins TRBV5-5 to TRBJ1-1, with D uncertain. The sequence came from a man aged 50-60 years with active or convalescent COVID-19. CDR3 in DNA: TGTGCCAGCAGCTTGGGCTGGAGCTTGGATACTGAAGCTTTCTTT. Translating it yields CASSLGWSLDTEAFF.